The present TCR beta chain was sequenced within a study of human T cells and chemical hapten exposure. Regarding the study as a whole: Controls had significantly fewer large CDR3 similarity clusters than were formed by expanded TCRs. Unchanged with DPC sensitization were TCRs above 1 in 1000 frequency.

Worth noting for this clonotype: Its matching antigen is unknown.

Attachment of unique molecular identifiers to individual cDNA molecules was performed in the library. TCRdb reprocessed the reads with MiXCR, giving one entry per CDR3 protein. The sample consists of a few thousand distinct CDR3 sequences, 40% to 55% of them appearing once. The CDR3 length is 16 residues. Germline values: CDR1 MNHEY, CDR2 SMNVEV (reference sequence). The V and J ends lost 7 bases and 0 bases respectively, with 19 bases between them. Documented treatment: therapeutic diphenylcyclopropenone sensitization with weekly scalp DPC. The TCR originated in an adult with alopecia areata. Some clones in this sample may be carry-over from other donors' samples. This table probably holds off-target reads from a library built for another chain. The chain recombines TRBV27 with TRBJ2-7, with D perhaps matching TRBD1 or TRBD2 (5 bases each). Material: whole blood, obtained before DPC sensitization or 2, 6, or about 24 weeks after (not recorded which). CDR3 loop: CASIWGSERSSYEQYF. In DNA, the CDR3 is TGTGCCAGCATTTGGGGGAGCGAAAGAAGCTCCTACGAGCAGTACTTC.